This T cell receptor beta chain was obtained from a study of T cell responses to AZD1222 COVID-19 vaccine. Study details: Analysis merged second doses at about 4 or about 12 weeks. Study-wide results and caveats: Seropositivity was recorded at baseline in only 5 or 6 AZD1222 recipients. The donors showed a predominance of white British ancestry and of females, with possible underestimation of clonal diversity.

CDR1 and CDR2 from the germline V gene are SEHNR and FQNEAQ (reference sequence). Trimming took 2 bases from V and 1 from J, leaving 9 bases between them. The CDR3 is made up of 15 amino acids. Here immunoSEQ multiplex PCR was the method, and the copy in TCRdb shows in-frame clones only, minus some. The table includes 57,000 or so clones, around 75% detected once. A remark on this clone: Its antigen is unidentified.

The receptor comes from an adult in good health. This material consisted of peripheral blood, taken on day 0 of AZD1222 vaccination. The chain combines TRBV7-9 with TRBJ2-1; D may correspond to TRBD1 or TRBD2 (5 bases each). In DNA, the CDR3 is TGTGCCAGCAGCTTAAGGGGAGTGTCCTACAATGAGCAGTTCTTC. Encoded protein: CASSLRGVSYNEQFF.